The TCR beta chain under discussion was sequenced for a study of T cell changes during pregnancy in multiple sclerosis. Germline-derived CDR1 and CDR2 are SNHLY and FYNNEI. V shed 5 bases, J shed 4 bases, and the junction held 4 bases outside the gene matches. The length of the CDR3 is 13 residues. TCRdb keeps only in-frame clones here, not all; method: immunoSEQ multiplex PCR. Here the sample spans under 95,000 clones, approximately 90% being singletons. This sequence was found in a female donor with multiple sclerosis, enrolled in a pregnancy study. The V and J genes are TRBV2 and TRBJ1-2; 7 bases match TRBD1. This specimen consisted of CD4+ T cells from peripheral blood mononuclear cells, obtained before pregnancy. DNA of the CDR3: TGTGCCAGCAGTTATACAGGGGTCTATGGCTACACCTTC. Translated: CASSYTGVYGYTF.